These T cell receptor beta chains were read from a single sample in a study of T cells in narcolepsy. Here immunoSEQ multiplex PCR was the method, and the copy in TCRdb shows in-frame clones only, minus some. This table holds about 33,000 clones, almost 90% found once. The sequencing input was CD45RA- memory CD4+ T cells from PBMCs. The receptors shown here come from a human donor with narcolepsy. The CDR3 runs from the conserved cysteine through the conserved F or W. The order of the fields is V gene, D gene, clone size, CDR3 length, J gene, CDR3 protein, CDR3 DNA. D genes are given only for firm matches. Size is omitted from some rows. Given values are once, few, many or a class for expanded clones.

V gene: TRBV7-9
D gene: -
clone size: -
CDR3 length: 13
J gene: TRBJ2-7
CDR3 protein: CASMKGGTYEQYF
CDR3 DNA: TGTGCCAGTATGAAGGGTGGCACCTACGAGCAGTACTTC

V gene: TRBV9
D gene: -
clone size: -
CDR3 length: 14
J gene: TRBJ1-5
CDR3 protein: CASSVDGAGQPQHF
CDR3 DNA: TGTGCCAGCAGCGTAGATGGGGCGGGGCAGCCCCAGCATTTT

V gene: TRBV6-5
D gene: TRBD1
clone size: few
CDR3 length: 14
J gene: TRBJ2-7
CDR3 protein: CASSSRDRGYEQYF
CDR3 DNA: TGTGCCAGCAGTTCCCGGGACAGGGGCTACGAGCAGTACTTC

V gene: TRBV2
D gene: -
clone size: -
CDR3 length: 13
J gene: TRBJ1-2
CDR3 protein: CASSDGPNYGYTF
CDR3 DNA: TGTGCCAGCAGTGACGGTCCTAACTATGGCTACACCTTC

V gene: TRBV4-3
D gene: TRBD1
clone size: -
CDR3 length: 14
J gene: TRBJ2-1
CDR3 protein: CASSLGQNYNEQFF
CDR3 DNA: TGCGCCAGCAGCCTGGGACAGAATTACAATGAGCAGTTCTTC

V gene: TRBV5-1
D gene: TRBD2
clone size: -
CDR3 length: 17
J gene: TRBJ2-5
CDR3 protein: CASEPTPPTSTQETQYF
CDR3 DNA: TGCGCCAGCGAACCAACCCCCCCGACTAGCACACAAGAGACCCAGTACTTC

V gene: TRBV4-3
D gene: -
clone size: -
CDR3 length: 15
J gene: TRBJ1-6
CDR3 protein: CASSQERSRVSPLHF
CDR3 DNA: TGCGCCAGCAGCCAAGAGCGCAGCCGGGTTTCACCCCTCCACTTT

V gene: TRBV19
D gene: -
clone size: -
CDR3 length: 13
J gene: TRBJ1-3
CDR3 protein: CASIPYGLDTIYF
CDR3 DNA: TGTGCCAGTATCCCGTATGGCTTGGACACCATATATTTT

V gene: TRBV6-5
D gene: TRBD1
clone size: -
CDR3 length: 13
J gene: TRBJ2-1
CDR3 protein: CATQTGGYNEQFF
CDR3 DNA: TGTGCCACCCAAACAGGGGGCTACAATGAGCAGTTCTTC

V gene: TRBV19
D gene: -
clone size: -
CDR3 length: 14
J gene: TRBJ1-6
CDR3 protein: CASRERPVSSPLHF
CDR3 DNA: TGTGCCAGTAGGGAAAGACCGGTTAGTTCACCCCTCCACTTT

V gene: TRBV7-3
D gene: -
clone size: -
CDR3 length: 13
J gene: TRBJ2-1
CDR3 protein: CASNNGRMNEQFF
CDR3 DNA: TGTGCCAGCAACAACGGGCGTATGAATGAGCAGTTCTTC

V gene: TRBV6-5
D gene: -
clone size: -
CDR3 length: 14
J gene: TRBJ1-2
CDR3 protein: CASRKDSTNYGYTF
CDR3 DNA: TGTGCCAGCCGAAAGGACAGTACTAACTATGGCTACACCTTC

V gene: TRBV27
D gene: -
clone size: once
CDR3 length: 14
J gene: TRBJ1-3
CDR3 protein: CASRQTGSGNTIYF
CDR3 DNA: TGTGCCAGCAGACAGACAGGTTCTGGAAACACCATATATTTT

V gene: TRBV29-1
D gene: TRBD1
clone size: -
CDR3 length: 12
J gene: TRBJ2-5
CDR3 protein: CSVGRGRETQYF
CDR3 DNA: TGCAGCGTTGGCAGGGGGCGAGAGACCCAGTACTTC

V gene: TRBV27
D gene: -
clone size: -
CDR3 length: 14
J gene: TRBJ2-3
CDR3 protein: CASRRAGRTDTQYF
CDR3 DNA: TGTGCCAGCCGGCGGGCGGGGCGCACAGATACGCAGTATTTT

V gene: TRBV14
D gene: -
clone size: -
CDR3 length: 11
J gene: TRBJ2-1
CDR3 protein: CASSQEAEQFF
CDR3 DNA: TGTGCCAGCAGCCAAGAAGCTGAGCAGTTCTTC

V gene: TRBV19
D gene: -
clone size: -
CDR3 length: 15
J gene: TRBJ2-5
CDR3 protein: CASSGEGGGGETQYF
CDR3 DNA: TGTGCCAGTAGTGGCGAAGGGGGAGGAGGAGAGACCCAGTACTTC

V gene: TRBV28
D gene: -
clone size: -
CDR3 length: 14
J gene: TRBJ2-1
CDR3 protein: CALSPPGVYNEQFF
CDR3 DNA: TGTGCCCTATCGCCCCCAGGGGTTTACAATGAGCAGTTCTTC

V gene: TRBV6-6
D gene: -
clone size: -
CDR3 length: 12
J gene: TRBJ2-1
CDR3 protein: CASSTPAGEQFF
CDR3 DNA: TGTGCCAGCAGTACCCCGGCGGGAGAGCAGTTCTTC

V gene: TRBV14
D gene: -
clone size: -
CDR3 length: 17
J gene: TRBJ2-3
CDR3 protein: CASSQDSAGTSTDTQYF
CDR3 DNA: TGTGCCAGCAGCCAAGATAGCGCAGGGACTAGCACAGATACGCAGTATTTT

V gene: TRBV6-4
D gene: -
clone size: -
CDR3 length: 13
J gene: TRBJ2-3
CDR3 protein: CASSQDFTDTQYF
CDR3 DNA: TGTGCCAGCAGCCAGGACTTCACAGATACGCAGTATTTT

V gene: TRBV7-8
D gene: -
clone size: -
CDR3 length: 17
J gene: TRBJ2-1
CDR3 protein: CASSLERVGISYNEQFF
CDR3 DNA: TGTGCCAGCAGCTTAGAAAGGGTAGGGATCTCCTACAATGAGCAGTTCTTC

V gene: TRBV18
D gene: TRBD1
clone size: -
CDR3 length: 12
J gene: TRBJ2-7
CDR3 protein: CASSPGQGEQYF
CDR3 DNA: TGTGCCAGCTCACCGGGACAGGGCGAGCAGTACTTC

V gene: TRBV19
D gene: -
clone size: -
CDR3 length: 14
J gene: TRBJ2-7
CDR3 protein: CASSTTGKYYEQYF
CDR3 DNA: TGTGCCAGTAGTACGACAGGAAAGTACTACGAGCAGTACTTC

V gene: TRBV30
D gene: TRBD1
clone size: once
CDR3 length: 15
J gene: TRBJ1-6
CDR3 protein: CAWSLFPGGDSPLHF
CDR3 DNA: TGTGCCTGGAGTCTTTTCCCAGGGGGCGATTCACCCCTCCACTTT

V gene: TRBV7-6
D gene: TRBD2
clone size: -
CDR3 length: 16
J gene: TRBJ2-5
CDR3 protein: CASSSAGTSGIETQYF
CDR3 DNA: TGTGCCAGCAGCTCTGCCGGGACTAGCGGGATTGAGACCCAGTACTTC

V gene: TRBV7-9
D gene: TRBD1
clone size: -
CDR3 length: 14
J gene: TRBJ1-4
CDR3 protein: CASSQGQGNEKLFF
CDR3 DNA: TGTGCCAGCAGCCAGGGACAGGGAAATGAAAAACTGTTTTTT

V gene: TRBV6-1
D gene: -
clone size: -
CDR3 length: 14
J gene: TRBJ1-2
CDR3 protein: CASSVPQRIYGYTF
CDR3 DNA: TGTGCCAGCAGCGTTCCACAGCGTATCTATGGCTACACCTTC

V gene: TRBV15
D gene: -
clone size: -
CDR3 length: 16
J gene: TRBJ2-7
CDR3 protein: CATSRQTFLGSYEQYF
CDR3 DNA: TGTGCCACCAGCAGACAAACTTTCCTCGGGTCCTACGAGCAGTACTTC

V gene: TRBV10-3
D gene: TRBD1
clone size: -
CDR3 length: 15
J gene: TRBJ1-2
CDR3 protein: CAISESDQGDYGYTF
CDR3 DNA: TGTGCCATCAGTGAGTCCGACCAGGGGGACTATGGCTACACCTTC

V gene: TRBV11-2
D gene: -
clone size: -
CDR3 length: 11
J gene: TRBJ2-1
CDR3 protein: CASSPLNEQFF
CDR3 DNA: TGTGCCAGCAGCCCCCTCAATGAGCAGTTCTTC

V gene: TRBV4-3
D gene: -
clone size: -
CDR3 length: 12
J gene: TRBJ2-3
CDR3 protein: CASSHLGDTQYF
CDR3 DNA: TGCGCCAGCAGCCACCTAGGAGATACGCAGTATTTT

V gene: TRBV9
D gene: -
clone size: -
CDR3 length: 16
J gene: TRBJ2-2
CDR3 protein: CASSTGLLTNTGELFF
CDR3 DNA: TGTGCCAGCAGCACGGGACTGCTCACGAACACCGGGGAGCTGTTTTTT

V gene: TRBV7-9
D gene: -
clone size: -
CDR3 length: 14
J gene: TRBJ2-2
CDR3 protein: CASSLVLGIGELFF
CDR3 DNA: TGTGCCAGCAGCTTAGTCCTGGGGATCGGGGAGCTGTTTTTT

V gene: TRBV10-3
D gene: -
clone size: -
CDR3 length: 14
J gene: TRBJ2-4
CDR3 protein: CAISESREKNIQYF
CDR3 DNA: TGTGCCATCAGTGAATCCAGGGAGAAAAACATTCAGTACTTC

V gene: TRBV5-8
D gene: -
clone size: -
CDR3 length: 16
J gene: TRBJ2-5
CDR3 protein: CASSLNARGAQETQYF
CDR3 DNA: TGTGCCAGCAGCTTGAACGCCCGAGGAGCCCAAGAGACCCAGTACTTC

V gene: TRBV27
D gene: TRBD1
clone size: -
CDR3 length: 16
J gene: TRBJ1-1
CDR3 protein: CASSPPGQGIFAEAFF
CDR3 DNA: TGTGCCAGCAGCCCCCCGGGACAGGGGATTTTCGCTGAAGCTTTCTTT

V gene: TRBV7-2
D gene: -
clone size: -
CDR3 length: 13
J gene: TRBJ1-5
CDR3 protein: CASSPRGFRPQHF
CDR3 DNA: TGTGCCAGCAGCCCTAGGGGATTTAGGCCCCAGCATTTT

V gene: TRBV28
D gene: -
clone size: -
CDR3 length: 12
J gene: TRBJ1-5
CDR3 protein: CASSLFRQPQHF
CDR3 DNA: TGTGCCAGCAGTTTATTCCGTCAGCCCCAGCATTTT

V gene: TRBV6-4
D gene: -
clone size: -
CDR3 length: 11
J gene: TRBJ2-1
CDR3 protein: CASSAGGKQFF
CDR3 DNA: TGTGCCAGCAGCGCCGGGGGAAAACAGTTCTTC

V gene: TRBV19
D gene: TRBD2
clone size: -
CDR3 length: 15
J gene: TRBJ2-7
CDR3 protein: CASSMKREGPQEQYF
CDR3 DNA: TGTGCCAGTAGTATGAAGCGGGAGGGCCCTCAGGAGCAGTACTTC

V gene: TRBV27
D gene: -
clone size: -
CDR3 length: 14
J gene: TRBJ1-2
CDR3 protein: CASRPRDRGYGYTF
CDR3 DNA: TGTGCCAGCAGACCCCGGGACCGCGGCTATGGCTACACCTTC

V gene: TRBV2
D gene: -
clone size: -
CDR3 length: 15
J gene: TRBJ1-4
CDR3 protein: CASSDSWRGSEKLFF
CDR3 DNA: TGTGCCAGCAGTGATAGTTGGAGGGGGAGTGAAAAACTGTTTTTT

V gene: TRBV30
D gene: -
clone size: -
CDR3 length: 14
J gene: TRBJ2-5
CDR3 protein: CAWSVGGTGETQYF
CDR3 DNA: TGTGCCTGGAGTGTGGGCGGAACGGGGGAGACCCAGTACTTC